This record concerns one TCR beta chain sequence. Its specificity is not known. This specimen comes from a study of T cell responses to AZD1222 COVID-19 vaccine. Germline values: CDR1 SGHTA, CDR2 FQGTGA. The CDR3 is 15 amino acids. V gave up 5 bases and J gave up 0 bases, with 14 bases separating them. Profiled with immunoSEQ multiplex PCR; TCRdb holds only in-frame clones, not every one. The sample records over 110,000 clones, approximately 94% being singletons. Findings of the study overall: Spike-specific TCRs gained breadth and depth after people received two AZD1222 doses. Regions left unmutated in variants are reportedly the target of nearly half of spike-specific TCRs. Spike regions recognized by vaccine-associated CD4 TCRs spanned the protein, led by 160-218 and 743-854.

The clonotype originates from an adult in good health. Sequencing used peripheral blood, obtained on day 0 of AZD1222 vaccination. The gene calls are TRBV7-3 and TRBJ2-7; a weak D match, TRBD2 (5 bases). As DNA, the CDR3 is TGTGCCAGCAGCCTGGCGGCGGGCTTCTCCTACGAGCAGTACTTC. Translating gives CASSLAAGFSYEQYF.